The present entry profiles one T cell receptor (beta chain) with its context. The data were obtained in a study of technical replicates of blood from a handful of donors. The CDR3 is 13 residues long. Germline V CDR1 and CDR2: MNHNS, SASEGT. The germline V and J ends were trimmed by 6 bases and 2 bases, with 11 bases remaining between them. Clones were read by immunoSEQ multiplex PCR, and TCRdb kept only the in-frame ones, dropping some. Of over 75,000 clones detected, around 95% appear once; the ten largest clones hold about 0.21%. The TCR comes from a human donor in good health. The chain couples TRBV6-1 to TRBJ2-7; D gene uncertain. The sequenced material came from T cells isolated from PBMCs. In nucleotides, the CDR3 is TGTGCCAGCAGCTCGAACAGTCCCTACGAGCAGTACTTC. It specifies CASSSNSPYEQYF.